This T cell receptor (beta chain) stems from a study of post-analysis software for immune sequencing data. About the research overall: Patients with relapsing-remitting, secondary progressive and progressive-relapsing multiple sclerosis courses were all represented. General observations from the study: When compared against controls, multiple sclerosis patients showed significantly lower normalized Chao1 diversity. Same-batch preparations were strongly co-clustered by F measure. Elevated frequency relative to controls characterized a handful of TRBV segments in patients, TRBV5-6, TRBV5-1 and TRBV20-1 among them.

The CDR3 extends over 14 amino acids. Deletions cut 6 bases from V and 0 bases from J, with 15 bases between. Per germline, CDR1 DFQATT and CDR2 SNEGSKA (reference sequence). Presence of unique molecular identifiers characterized the TCR beta cDNA libraries. A population of roughly 0.85 to 10 million T cells gave rise to roughly 500,000 cDNA molecules. TCRdb itself ran the PCR reads through MiXCR, one entry per CDR3 protein. The sample lists 600,000 to 750,000 distinct CDR3 sequences, about 60% occurring once. Details on this clonotype: Antigen unknown.

V and J are TRBV20-1 and TRBJ2-7; no firm D call. Sample: blood. The TCR comes from a girl aged 2 to 10 with multiple sclerosis. The CDR3 sequence: CSAPPVRSSYEQYF. The CDR3, as DNA: TGCAGTGCCCCCCCCGTACGAAGCTCCTACGAGCAGTACTTC.